These T cell receptor beta chains were read from a single sample in a study of cytomegalovirus exposure and HLA in healthy donors. Sequencing was performed with immunoSEQ multiplex PCR; in TCRdb, only in-frame clones are kept and a portion is missing. The data show roughly 100,000 clones, under 80% seen once. Specimen: PBMCs. The receptors were sampled from a man aged 40-50 years in good health and CMV-seronegative. Both conserved end residues are part of each CDR3. A D gene is named only where the DNA matches it firmly. Clone size is not always given. Where it is, it says once, few, many or a class for expanded clones.

v_gene: TRBV5-4
abundance: few
j_gene: TRBJ2-1
d_gene: TRBD2
CDR3aa: CASSLAEKGLAGLYNEQFF
CDR3nt: TGTGCCAGCAGCTTGGCCGAGAAGGGACTAGCGGGGCTGTACAATGAGCAGTTCTTC

v_gene: TRBV7-7
abundance: .
j_gene: TRBJ2-5
d_gene: .
CDR3aa: CASSLRPAGQETQYF
CDR3nt: TGTGCCAGCAGCTTACGGCCAGCGGGCCAAGAGACCCAGTACTTC

v_gene: TRBV7-2
abundance: .
j_gene: TRBJ1-1
d_gene: .
CDR3aa: CASSSPTGLTEAFF
CDR3nt: TGTGCCAGCAGCTCCCCGACAGGTCTCACTGAAGCTTTCTTT

v_gene: TRBV6-1
abundance: .
j_gene: TRBJ1-5
d_gene: .
CDR3aa: CASSLGGLGNQPQHF
CDR3nt: TGTGCCAGCAGCCTCGGGGGGTTGGGCAATCAGCCCCAGCATTTT

v_gene: TRBV28
abundance: .
j_gene: TRBJ1-3
d_gene: TRBD1
CDR3aa: CASNSGTGSYTIYF
CDR3nt: TGTGCCAGCAACTCCGGGACAGGGAGTTACACCATATATTTT

v_gene: TRBV5-5
abundance: .
j_gene: TRBJ1-6
d_gene: TRBD1
CDR3aa: CASSFLTGGAVNSPLHF
CDR3nt: TGTGCCAGCAGCTTCCTGACAGGGGGCGCCGTTAATTCACCCCTCCACTTT

v_gene: TRBV11-3
abundance: .
j_gene: TRBJ2-2
d_gene: .
CDR3aa: CASSSRGTGELFF
CDR3nt: TGTGCCAGCAGCTCCCGGGGGACCGGGGAGCTGTTTTTT

v_gene: TRBV18
abundance: .
j_gene: TRBJ1-4
d_gene: .
CDR3aa: CASSPGTATNEKLFF
CDR3nt: TGTGCCAGCTCACCAGGTACAGCAACTAATGAAAAACTGTTTTTT

v_gene: TRBV11-3
abundance: .
j_gene: TRBJ2-2
d_gene: TRBD2
CDR3aa: CASTHGGTTGELFF
CDR3nt: TGTGCCAGCACCCACGGGGGGACCACCGGGGAGCTGTTTTTT

v_gene: TRBV2
abundance: once
j_gene: TRBJ1-2
d_gene: .
CDR3aa: CASNRIPGLSTTREGYTF
CDR3nt: TGTGCCAGCAACCGAATACCGGGACTCTCAACCACTAGGGAAGGCTACACCTTC

v_gene: TRBV12-5
abundance: few
j_gene: TRBJ2-7
d_gene: .
CDR3aa: CASARQRTPSYEQYF
CDR3nt: TGTGCTAGTGCGAGGCAGCGGACCCCCTCCTACGAGCAGTACTTC

v_gene: TRBV7-9
abundance: once
j_gene: TRBJ1-1
d_gene: .
CDR3aa: CSSSFREGGTEAFF
CDR3nt: TGTTCCAGCAGCTTCAGGGAAGGGGGCACTGAAGCTTTCTTT

v_gene: TRBV7-2
abundance: .
j_gene: TRBJ2-2
d_gene: TRBD2
CDR3aa: CASSLVAGGGELFF
CDR3nt: TGTGCCAGCAGCTTAGTAGCGGGGGGCGGGGAGCTGTTTTTT

v_gene: TRBV15
abundance: .
j_gene: TRBJ2-4
d_gene: .
CDR3aa: CATSREGGRSRRNIQYF
CDR3nt: TGTGCCACCAGCAGAGAGGGGGGACGGTCTCGGAGAAACATTCAGTACTTC

v_gene: TRBV5-4
abundance: .
j_gene: TRBJ1-4
d_gene: TRBD1
CDR3aa: CASHTGGSSTNEKLFF
CDR3nt: TGTGCCAGTCACACAGGGGGTTCCAGTACTAATGAAAAACTGTTTTTT

v_gene: TRBV12-5
abundance: .
j_gene: TRBJ2-2
d_gene: .
CDR3aa: CASGLPAGGELFF
CDR3nt: TGTGCTAGTGGTTTGCCCGCCGGCGGGGAGCTGTTTTTT

v_gene: TRBV28
abundance: .
j_gene: TRBJ1-2
d_gene: TRBD1
CDR3aa: CASSFRGLAYGYTF
CDR3nt: TGTGCCAGCAGTTTTAGGGGGCTGGCCTATGGCTACACCTTC

v_gene: TRBV7-9
abundance: .
j_gene: TRBJ1-4
d_gene: TRBD1
CDR3aa: CASQTGAGEKLFF
CDR3nt: TGTGCCAGTCAAACAGGGGCCGGTGAAAAACTGTTTTTT

v_gene: TRBV30
abundance: .
j_gene: TRBJ1-1
d_gene: TRBD1
CDR3aa: CAWRRTGGTEAFF
CDR3nt: TGTGCCTGGAGGCGGACAGGGGGAACTGAAGCTTTCTTT